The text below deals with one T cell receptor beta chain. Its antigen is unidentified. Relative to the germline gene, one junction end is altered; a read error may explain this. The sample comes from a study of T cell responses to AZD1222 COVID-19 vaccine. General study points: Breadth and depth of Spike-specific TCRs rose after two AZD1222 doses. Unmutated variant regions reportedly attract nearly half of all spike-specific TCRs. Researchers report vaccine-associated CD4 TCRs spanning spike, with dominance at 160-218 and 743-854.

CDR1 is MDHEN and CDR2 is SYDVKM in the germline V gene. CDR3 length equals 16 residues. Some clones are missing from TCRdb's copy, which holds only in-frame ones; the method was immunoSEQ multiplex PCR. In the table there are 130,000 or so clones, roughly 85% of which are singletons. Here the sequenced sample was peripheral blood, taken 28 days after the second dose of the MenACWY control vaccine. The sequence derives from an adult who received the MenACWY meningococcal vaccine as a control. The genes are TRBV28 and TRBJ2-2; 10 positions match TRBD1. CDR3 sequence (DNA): TGTGCCAGCACTTTATCGAGGACAGGGGGTCCCGGGGAGCTGTTTTTT. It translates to CASTLSRTGGPGELFF.